A single sample is the source of the 23 T cell receptor beta chains below, sequenced in a study of blood T cell repertoires in COVID-19. The assay was immunoSEQ multiplex PCR, and TCRdb's table has in-frame clones only and misses some. The sample contains fewer than 60,000 clones, roughly 93% of which appear only once. The specimen sequenced was peripheral blood. Receptors were obtained from a man aged 55 to 69 with COVID-19, enrolled during active disease.

The chain combines TRBV6-5 with TRBJ1-5, with no clear D. There are 16 residues in the CDR3. V was shortened by 0 bases and J by 4 bases, with 13 bases between the two germline ends. Germline CDR1 and CDR2: MNHEY and SVGAGI. As DNA, the CDR3 is TGTGCCAGCAGTTACTCTATCTGGAGGGCAAATCAGCCCCAGCATTTT. Its translation: CASSYSIWRANQPQHF.

The chain recombines TRBV6-5 with TRBJ1-2; D may be TRBD1 (5 bases). Germline V lookup: CDR1 MNHEY, CDR2 SVGAGI. V shed 7 bases and J shed 3 bases, with 15 bases lying between them. The CDR3 runs 14 residues. The DNA for the CDR3 is TGTGCCAGCACCACGGGGGTATCGGACTATGGCTACACCTTC. Its protein product is CASTTGVSDYGYTF.

V and J are TRBV5-1 and TRBJ1-1; TRBD1 matches 8 bases. CDR1 and CDR2 from the germline V gene are SGHRS and YFSETQ. The ends lost 4 bases at V and 0 bases at J; junction bases unmatched: 8. The CDR3 sequence is 16 residues long. The CDR3 nucleotides are TGCGCCAGCAGCCAGGACAGGGCCACTTTGAACACTGAAGCTTTCTTT. Translation: CASSQDRATLNTEAFF.

This clone was seen once. This chain links TRBV30 with TRBJ1-4; D call uncertain. Germline lookup yields CDR1 GTSNPN and CDR2 SVGIG (reference sequence). CDR3 length: 15 residues. Trimming left V 0 bases short and J 4 bases short, with 12 bases between. The CDR3 protein is CAWSVRGRSNEKLFF. The CDR3, as DNA: TGTGCCTGGAGTGTACGGGGTCGAAGTAATGAAAAACTGTTTTTT.

The chain couples TRBV29-1 to TRBJ1-1, with D unresolved. Trimming took 6 bases from V and 3 from J, leaving 17 bases between them. CDR1 is SQVTM and CDR2 is ANQGSEA in the germline V gene. The CDR3 is made up of 14 amino acids. This CDR3 is CSVDSRISDTEAFF. The CDR3 coding sequence is TGCAGCGTAGATTCGAGGATTTCGGACACTGAAGCTTTCTTT.

The chain is built from TRBV30 and TRBJ1-1; 9 bases map to TRBD1. The V gene end was trimmed by 3 bases and the J gene end by 10 bases; junction bases not matched to a gene: 15. CDR1 is GTSNPN, CDR2 SVGIG, per germline (reference sequence). The CDR3 is made up of 15 amino acids. The CDR3 DNA follows: TGTGCCTGGAGGCTTCGGGACAGGGAATTGGTGGGAGCTTTCTTT. Translating it yields CAWRLRDRELVGAFF. Variable domain in full (rest from reference TRBV30 and TRBJ1-1): SQTIHQWPATLVQPVGSPLSLECTVEGTSNPNLYWYRQAAGRGLQLLFYSVGIGQISSEVPQNLSASRPQDRQFILSSKKLLLSDSGFYLCAWRLRDRELVGAFFGQGTRLTVV.

V gene TRBV21-1 combines with J gene TRBJ2-1; TRBD1, the table's D call, was not compared with the DNA. TRBV21-1 is designated a pseudogene. The CDR3 is made up of 16 amino acids. CDR3 protein: CASSKGGDRLYNEQFF. The CDR3 region has the DNA TGTGCCAGCAGCAAAGGCGGGGACAGGCTATACAATGAGCAGTTCTTC.

The chain uses TRBV29-1 and TRBJ1-1; 7 nucleotides align to TRBD1. Trimming took 5 bases from V and 1 from J; bases not matched to a gene: 7. The CDR3 runs to 14 residues. In germline, CDR1 is SQVTM, CDR2 ANQGSEA. The DNA for the CDR3 is TGCAGCGTTCGACAGGGCTCCGAGAACACTGAAGCTTTCTTT. As protein: CSVRQGSENTEAFF. Full variable domain (rest looked up from reference TRBV29-1 and TRBJ1-1): SAVISQKPSRDICQRGTSLTIQCQVDSQVTMMFWYRQQPGQSLTLIATANQGSEATYESGFVIDKFPISRPNLTFSTLTVSNMSPEDSSIYLCSVRQGSENTEAFFGQGTRLTVV.

The chain uses TRBV12-3 or TRBV12-4 and TRBJ1-1; tentative D call: TRBD1 (6 bases). Trimming removed 1 base from V and 5 bases from J, with 8 bases in between. The CDR3 consists of 13 residues. The CDR3 sequence is CASSLVQGTEAFF. The CDR3 DNA reads as TGTGCCAGCAGTTTAGTTCAGGGGACTGAAGCTTTCTTT.

The rearrangement joins TRBV4-2 to TRBJ2-1, with TRBD2 as a possible D gene (6 bases). CDR1 is LGHNA, CDR2 YNFKEQ, per germline. V was shortened by 4 bases and J by 4 bases, with 17 bases between the two germline ends. This CDR3 contains 16 residues. DNA for the CDR3: TGTGCCAGCAGCCTCCCGGAGGGGACCCCGTACAATGAGCAGTTCTTC. It yields the protein CASSLPEGTPYNEQFF.

The chain recombines TRBV19 with TRBJ1-5; no clear D gene. The CDR3 length is 14 residues. V was pared by 5 bases and J by 4 bases, with 12 bases between. Germline V gene data show CDR1 as LNHDA and CDR2 as SQIVND (reference sequence). CDR3: CASSWSTGNQPQHF. DNA for the CDR3: TGTGCCAGTAGTTGGAGTACGGGAAATCAGCCCCAGCATTTT.

The chain uses TRBV5-8 and TRBJ1-2, with D possibly TRBD1 on 6 matching bases. Germline CDR1 reads SGHTS; CDR2 reads YDEGEE. The CDR3 runs to 14 residues. V lost 4 bases and J 5 bases, leaving 15 bases between the germline ends. The CDR3 protein is CASSVGGLKYGYTF. The CDR3 DNA sequence: TGTGCCAGCAGCGTCGGGGGGCTAAAGTATGGCTACACCTTC.

The chain links TRBV7-2 to TRBJ1-5; 9 nucleotides agree with TRBD1. After removal of 3 bases from V and 7 bases from J, the junction contained 7 bases not matched to a gene. CDR1 is SGHTA and CDR2 is FQGNSA in the germline V gene. This CDR3 has 15 residues. As DNA, the CDR3 is TGTGCCAGCAGCTTGACAGGGGGAGGGGGACAGCCCCAGCATTTT. It encodes CASSLTGGGGQPQHF. The variable domain in full, with the rest retrieved from reference TRBV7-2 and TRBJ1-5, is GAGVSQSPSNKVTEKGKDVELRCDPISGHTALYWYRQSLGQGLEFLIYFQGNSAPDKSGLPSDRFSAERTGGSVSTLTIQRTQQEDSAVYLCASSLTGGGGQPQHFGDGTRLSIL.

The chain joins TRBV19 to TRBJ1-1; 11 bases align to TRBD1. Germline V lookup: CDR1 LNHDA, CDR2 SQIVND (reference sequence). This CDR3 comprises 13 residues. The junction had 2 bases not matched to a gene; V was cut back by 6 bases and J by 5 bases. The CDR3 DNA reads as TGTGCCAGTAGGGACAGGGGGCTAACTGAAGCTTTCTTT. Translated, it gives CASRDRGLTEAFF.

The J gene is TRBJ2-1, the V gene TRBV11-3; no clear D gene. Between the trimmed V and J ends, which lost 5 bases and 5 bases, there was a span of 7 bases. In germline, CDR1 is SGHNT, CDR2 YENEEA. CDR3 length: 12 amino acids. CDR3 sequence: CASSPGHNEQFF. CDR3 DNA sequence: TGTGCCAGCAGCCCAGGCCACAATGAGCAGTTCTTC.

V is TRBV2 and J is TRBJ1-2; TRBD1 matches 8 bases. After removal of 5 bases from V and 8 bases from J, the junction contained 4 bases not matched to a gene. The CDR3 length is 12 residues. CDR1 is SNHLY, CDR2 FYNNEI, per germline. CDR3 bases: TGTGCCAGCAGTCAGGGGGCGGGAGGCTACACCTTC. It translates to CASSQGAGGYTF.

The rearrangement links TRBV11-2 to TRBJ2-7; 15 positions agree with TRBD2. CDR1 SGHAT and CDR2 FQNNGV come from the germline V gene. With V trimmed by 4 bases and J by 5 bases, 3 bases remained unmatched. CDR3 size: 15 residues. The CDR3 sequence is CASSSGTSGGNEQYF. In DNA form, the CDR3 reads TGTGCCAGCAGCTCGGGGACTAGCGGGGGGAACGAGCAGTACTTC.

The chain uses TRBV30 and TRBJ1-1; 9 bases map to TRBD1. CDR3 size: 16 residues. The germline V gene has CDR1 GTSNPN and CDR2 SVGIG (reference sequence). J gave up 1 base and V 7 bases, and 13 bases lay outside the gene matches. The CDR3 sequence is CAFQKNRGRKNTEAFF. DNA of the CDR3: TGTGCCTTCCAAAAGAACAGGGGGCGAAAGAACACTGAAGCTTTCTTT.

The V gene is TRBV3-1 (or the pseudogene TRBV3-2), the J gene TRBJ1-2, with 9 positions matching TRBD1. This CDR3 comprises 14 residues. Germline V gene lookup returns CDR1 LGHDT and CDR2 YNNKEL (reference sequence). Trimming at V came to 5 bases and at J to 2 bases, leaving 3 bases not matched to a gene. The CDR3 bases are TGTGCCAGCAGCTCCGGGACAGGGAACTATGGCTACACCTTC. This sequence encodes CASSSGTGNYGYTF.

This chain uses TRBV5-6 with TRBJ2-5; 10 nucleotides match TRBD2. Germline V gives CDR1 SGHDT, CDR2 YYEEEE. The CDR3 length is 16 residues. The ends lost 1 base at V and 2 bases at J; junction bases unmatched: 5. The DNA of the CDR3 is TGTGCCAGCAGCTTGAGGACTAGCGGCAGTCAAGAGACCCAGTACTTC. Translating gives CASSLRTSGSQETQYF.

V is TRBV27 and J is TRBJ1-6; 9 nucleotides agree with TRBD1. Trimming removed 5 bases from V and 0 bases from J; junction bases left unmatched: 14. The germline V gene has CDR1 MNHEY and CDR2 SMNVEV (reference sequence). There are 20 residues in the CDR3. CDR3 bases: TGTGCCAGCAGTCTTCAAACACCGGGACAGGGTCGCTCCTATAATTCACCCCTCCACTTT. Amino acid sequence: CASSLQTPGQGRSYNSPLHF.

The V call is TRBV27, the J call TRBJ2-1, with TRBD2 identical over 12 bases. The germline CDR1 and CDR2 sequences are MNHEY and SMNVEV (reference sequence). V shed 5 bases, J shed 6 bases, and the junction held 5 bases outside the gene matches. The CDR3 runs 15 residues. This chain's CDR3 is CASSPLAGGSNEQFF. CDR3 nucleotide sequence: TGTGCCAGCAGTCCTCTAGCGGGGGGGAGCAATGAGCAGTTCTTC.

J is TRBJ2-2 and V is TRBV6-6; D is perhaps TRBD1 (6 bases). The germline gives CDR1 MNHNY, CDR2 SVGAGI (reference sequence). Trimming pared 0 bases from V and 6 bases from J, leaving 11 bases between. This CDR3 is built from 15 residues. CDR3 amino acids: CASSYSTTGPGELFF. The DNA for the CDR3 is TGTGCCAGCAGTTACTCGACAACAGGGCCCGGGGAGCTGTTTTTT.